This T cell receptor beta chain was identified in a study of tumor and adjacent non-tumor tissue in lung cancer (dated by TCRdb to between 2018 and 2020). Study-wide context: Of the cohort, eleven to twelve patients had adenocarcinoma, 2 had squamous cell carcinoma and 1 had small cell lung cancer. Using bulk TCRbeta repertoires from around 15 lung cancer patients, the study set lung tumor tissue side by side with matched distant non-tumor lung tissue. TCRbeta CDR3 sequencing was performed on about 30 paired specimens, with one tumor sample and one normal lung sample collected per patient. Ages among the approximately 15 patients ranged from about 31 to 76 years, there were around ten men and 5 women, and disease was at TNM stage I to III. In total, sequencing yielded 95 million to 150 million productive TCRbeta reads, which works out to an average of about 4 million reads per sample. Study-level results and caveats: Only around 15 patients were included in the cohort, and the need for larger samples and more detailed clinical data was noted by the authors. The methods do not name the sequencing platform or mention unique molecular identifiers. Tumor tissue showed significantly greater TCR diversity (inverse Simpson) than normal lung tissue (about 400 vs 180, P = 0.0075, Mann-Whitney U test). TCR diversity was significantly higher in younger patients, and greater tumor TCR diversity was associated with shorter overall survival and shorter disease-free survival. Peripheral blood was not sequenced, so blood TCRbeta repertoires were not examined in the lung cancer patients of the study. In normal lung, the top 100 clones accounted for a significantly larger cumulative share of the repertoire than in tumor tissue.

Within its sample, this clonotype is medium-sized (0.01 to 0.1%). The clone's antigen remains unknown. Per-base quality was not reported, and no clone a single base away is much larger than it. Library preparation was by multiplex PCR. For sequencing, an Illumina HiSeq 2500 was employed. TCRbeta libraries were built by three rounds of nested PCR using primers (Table S4), following protocols modified from ARM-PCR. Before sequencing, PCR products in the 200-500 bp range were cut out of the gel and cleaned up using the QIAquick gel extraction kit. In the source study's methods: Trimmomatic was used to clean the reads, FLASH was used to merge the reads into complete CDR3 sequences, and MiTCR was used to assign the reads to V(D)J germline segments. Clonal diversity was computed as the inverse Simpson's index with VDJtools. Productive reads were defined as in-frame sequences without a premature stop codon. In-frame beta chains were kept once TCRdb had trimmed the public reads at Q25 with fastp and called clones with MiXCR. Rows are combined by CDR3 protein, so each entry shows the most common genes and DNA. TCRdb, not the authors, supplied the V and J calls. This sample lists 69,000 or so distinct CDR3 sequences; approximately 73% were detected once. Approximately 30% of the sample goes to the ten largest clones.

Bulk unsorted tissue served as the source for RNA extraction, and RNA quality was assessed using a NanoDrop ND-1000 and an Agilent 2100. The donors were newly diagnosed lung cancer patients admitted for thoracic surgery in China from August to November 2014 who had not received prior chemotherapy. Patients with previous radiotherapy or chemotherapy, or with another concurrent cancer, were excluded from the study. Surgical tissue pieces of about 1-2 cm3 were preserved in RNAlater solution and stored at -80 °C until use. Spanning cysteine to phenylalanine, the CDR3 consists of 14 amino acids. The read is trimmed to its CDR3 DNA, 42 bases read in frame from base 1. V has 3 bases trimmed and J has 5 bases trimmed; junction bases matching no gene number 7. The germline V gene encodes CDR1 DFQATT and CDR2 SNEGSKA (reference sequence).

What was sequenced was lung tumor tissue. In this chain, TRBV20-1 is recombined with TRBJ2-1; the junction holds 7 bases that match TRBD1. This TCR came from a man in his sixties with non-small cell lung cancer. CDR3 region: CSASDREGNNEQFF. The DNA reads TGCAGTGCTAGTGACAGGGAAGGTAACAATGAGCAGTTCTTC.